The entry that follows covers one TCR beta chain sequence. Its specificity is not known. The data belong to a study of cytomegalovirus exposure and HLA in healthy donors. Whole-study results and caveats: It was shown in a later analysis that HLA-associated TCR beta chains were more clonally expanded than other, equally common chains.

The germline V and J ends were trimmed by 1 base and 10 bases, with 16 bases remaining between them. Germline-derived CDR1 and CDR2 are SQVTM and ANQGSEA. This CDR3 spans 13 amino acids. This PCR relied on a set of 60 Vbeta primers and 13 Jbeta primers. Using immunoSEQ multiplex PCR, the repertoire was profiled, and TCRdb retains in-frame clones only, with some absent. This sample has about 270,000 clones, with around 86% found just once. Sequenced input: PBMCs. The chain links TRBV29-1 to TRBJ2-5, with a tentative D call TRBD2 (5 bases). The clonotype was recovered from a man aged 40-50 years in good health and CMV-seropositive. The CDR3, as DNA: TGCAGCGTTGAAGGCTTTGTCGGGGATTACCAGTACTTC. Its protein product is CSVEGFVGDYQYF.